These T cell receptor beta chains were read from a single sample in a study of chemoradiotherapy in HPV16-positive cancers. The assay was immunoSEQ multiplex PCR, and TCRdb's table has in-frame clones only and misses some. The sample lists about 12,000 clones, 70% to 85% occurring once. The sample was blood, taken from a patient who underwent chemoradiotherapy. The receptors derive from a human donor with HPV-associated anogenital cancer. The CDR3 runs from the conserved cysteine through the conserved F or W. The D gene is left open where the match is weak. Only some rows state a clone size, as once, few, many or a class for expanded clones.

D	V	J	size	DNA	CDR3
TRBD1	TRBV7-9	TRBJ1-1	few	TGTGCCAGCAGCTCACCAGGGGGGACTGAAGCTTTCTTT	CASSSPGGTEAFF
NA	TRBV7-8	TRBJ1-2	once	TGTGCCAGCAGCGAATACAGTTCTAACTATGGCTACACCTTC	CASSEYSSNYGYTF
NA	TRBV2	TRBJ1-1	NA	TGTGCCAGCAGTGCCCGGACAGTTGGGAACACTGAAGCTTTCTTT	CASSARTVGNTEAFF
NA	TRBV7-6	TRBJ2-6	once	TGTGCCAGCAGCCTGGGGGCAAACCCAGGGCCGGGGGCCAACGTCCTGACTTTC	CASSLGANPGPGANVLTF
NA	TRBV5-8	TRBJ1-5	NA	TGTGCCAGCAGCGTTTTAAATCAGCCCCAGCATTTT	CASSVLNQPQHF
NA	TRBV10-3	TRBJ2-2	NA	TGTGCCATCAGTAGGGACAAATCAGAGGGGCTGTTTTTT	CAISRDKSEGLFF
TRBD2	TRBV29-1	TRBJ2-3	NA	TGCAGCGCTAAACGCGCGGGGGGCGCTAGCACAGATACGCAGTATTTT	CSAKRAGGASTDTQYF
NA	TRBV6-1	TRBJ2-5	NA	TGTGCCAGCAGTGAAAGCCGGGAGACCCAGTACTTC	CASSESRETQYF
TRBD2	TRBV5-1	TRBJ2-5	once	TGCGCCAGCAGCTTAAATAGCGGGGGGGAGACCCAGTACTTC	CASSLNSGGETQYF
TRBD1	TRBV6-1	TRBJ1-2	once	TGTGCCAGCAAGACAGGGGGCAGTGGGGGCTACACCTTC	CASKTGGSGGYTF
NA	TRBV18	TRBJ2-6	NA	TGTGCCAGCTCACGAGCCGGGGCCTCTGGGGCCAACGTCCTGACTTTC	CASSRAGASGANVLTF
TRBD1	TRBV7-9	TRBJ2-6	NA	TGTGCCAGCAGCAAACGGACAGGGGTAACTGGGGCCAACGTCCTGACTTTC	CASSKRTGVTGANVLTF
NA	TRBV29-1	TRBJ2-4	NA	TGCAGCGTTGAGAGGGGCGGTGGAGCCAAAAACATTCAGTACTTC	CSVERGGGAKNIQYF
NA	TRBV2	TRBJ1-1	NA	TGTGCCAGCAGTATGGGGGAGAACACTGAAGCTTTCTTT	CASSMGENTEAFF
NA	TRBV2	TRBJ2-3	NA	TGTGCCAGCATCCGCGGAGGGGCCGACACAGATACGCAGTATTTT	CASIRGGADTDTQYF
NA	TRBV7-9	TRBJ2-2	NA	TGTGCCAGCAGGCTAGATAGTCTCGGGGAGCTGTTTTTT	CASRLDSLGELFF
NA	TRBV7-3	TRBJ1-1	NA	TGTGCCAGCAGCTTAAGGTCGGGCACTGAAGCTTTCTTT	CASSLRSGTEAFF
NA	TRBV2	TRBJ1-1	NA	TGTGCCAGCAGTGAAAATACCTTGGGCAGGACAAAGAACACTGAAGCTTTCTTT	CASSENTLGRTKNTEAFF
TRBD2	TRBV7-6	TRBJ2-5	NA	TGTGCCAGCAGCTTGAGCCCGCCCAGAGTAGCGGGGTGGGCCAATGAGACCCAGTACTTC	CASSLSPPRVAGWANETQYF
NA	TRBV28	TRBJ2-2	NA	TGTGCCAGCAGTCGAATGCAAAAGGGGGGCACGAACACCGGGGAGCTGTTTTTT	CASSRMQKGGTNTGELFF
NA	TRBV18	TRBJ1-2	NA	TGTGCCAGCTCACAGACAGAGTCGAACTATGGCTACACCTTC	CASSQTESNYGYTF
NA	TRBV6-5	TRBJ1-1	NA	TGTGCCAGCAGTTCGGGACGGGGTCGTGCTGAAGCTTTCTTT	CASSSGRGRAEAFF
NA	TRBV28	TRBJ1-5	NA	TGTGCCAGCAGTTTATTGGACTTACAGGGCGGCAATCAGCCCCAGCATTTT	CASSLLDLQGGNQPQHF
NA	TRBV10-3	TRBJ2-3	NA	TGTGCCATCAGTGGGGGGGCAGGCGGGGGCCTGACAGATACGCAGTATTTT	CAISGGAGGGLTDTQYF
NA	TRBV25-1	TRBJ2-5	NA	TGTGCCAGCAGTGCCCTGAGGGGGGGCACGGGGGAGACCCAGTACTTC	CASSALRGGTGETQYF
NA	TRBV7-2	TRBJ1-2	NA	TGTGCCAGCAGCTTAGCCCGGGTAGCTAACTATGGCTACACCTTC	CASSLARVANYGYTF
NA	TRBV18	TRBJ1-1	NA	TGTGCCAGCTCACCACGTGAGGCCACTGAAGCTTTCTTT	CASSPREATEAFF
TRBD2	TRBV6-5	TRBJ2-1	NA	TGTGCCAGCAGTTACACGGTAGCGGGGGTTTACAATGAGCAGTTCTTC	CASSYTVAGVYNEQFF
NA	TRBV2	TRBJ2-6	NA	TGTGCCAGCAGTGAGTCTTGGTCTCCTGGGGCCAACGTCCTGACTTTC	CASSESWSPGANVLTF
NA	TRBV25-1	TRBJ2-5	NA	TGTGCCAGCAGTGAGCCGGGCCTCCAAGGGGAGACCCAGTACTTC	CASSEPGLQGETQYF
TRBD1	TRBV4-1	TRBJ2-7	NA	TGCGCCAGCAGCCAACTAATCTCCGGGACAGGTATCTACGAGCAGTACTTC	CASSQLISGTGIYEQYF
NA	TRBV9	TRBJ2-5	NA	TGTGCCAGCAGCTCACGACAATCCCAGACCCAGTACTTC	CASSSRQSQTQYF
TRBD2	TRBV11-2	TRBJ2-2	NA	TGTGCCAGCAGCCTTAGCGGGGGTGCCGGGGAGCTGTTTTTT	CASSLSGGAGELFF
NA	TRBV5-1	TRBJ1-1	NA	TGCGCCAGCAGTTCTTACATGAACACTGAAGCTTTCTTT	CASSSYMNTEAFF
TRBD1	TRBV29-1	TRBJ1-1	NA	TGCAGCGCCCCGGGACAGGGGGAAGCTGAAGCTTTCTTT	CSAPGQGEAEAFF
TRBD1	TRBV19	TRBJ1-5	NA	TGTGCCAGTAGTATAATTGAGGACAGGGGGCGGAATAGCAATCAGCCCCAGCATTTT	CASSIIEDRGRNSNQPQHF
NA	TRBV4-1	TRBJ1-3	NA	TGCGCCAGCAGCCATTTGATGGGGGCTGGAAACACCATATATTTT	CASSHLMGAGNTIYF
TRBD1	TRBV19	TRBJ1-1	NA	TGTGCCAGTAGAGGACAGGGGTTTTCTAACACTGAAGCTTTCTTT	CASRGQGFSNTEAFF
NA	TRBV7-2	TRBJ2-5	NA	TGTGCCAGCAGCTTAGGCAGGCTGGGGGATGGGGAGACCCAGTACTTC	CASSLGRLGDGETQYF
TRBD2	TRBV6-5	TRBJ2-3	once	TGTGCCAGCAGTTACTCGTTGGCGGGGGGAGTAGATACGCAGTATTTT	CASSYSLAGGVDTQYF
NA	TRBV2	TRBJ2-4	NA	TGTGCCAGCACCGCAGGGGCGCGGGCCAAAAACATTCAGTACTTC	CASTAGARAKNIQYF
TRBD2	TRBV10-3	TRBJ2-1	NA	TGTGCCATCAGTACTAGCGGGGGCCTTTACAATGAGCAGTTCTTC	CAISTSGGLYNEQFF
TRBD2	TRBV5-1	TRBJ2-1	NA	TGCGCCAGCAGCCACCGGGGGGGAACCTACAATGAGCAGTTCTTC	CASSHRGGTYNEQFF
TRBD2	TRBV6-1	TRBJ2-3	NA	TGTGCCAGCAGTGAAGCGCTTCGGGGGGTGAGGGCAGATACGCAGTATTTT	CASSEALRGVRADTQYF
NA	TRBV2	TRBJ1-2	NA	TGTGCCAGCAGTGAAGGGGTCCGCTATGGCTACACCTTC	CASSEGVRYGYTF
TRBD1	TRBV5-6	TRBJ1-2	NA	TGTGCCAGCAGCTTGTACAGGGGGGCCTATGGCTACACCTTC	CASSLYRGAYGYTF
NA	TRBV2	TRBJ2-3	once	TGTGCCAGCAGGGGGCGTGTACTAGTACGATCAGATACGCAGTATTTT	CASRGRVLVRSDTQYF
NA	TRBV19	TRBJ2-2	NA	TGTGCCAGTACACCGATCGGGAGTACCGGGGAGCTGTTTTTT	CASTPIGSTGELFF
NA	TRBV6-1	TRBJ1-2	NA	TGTGCCAGCAGTGAGAGCAGGGGCTTCTATGGCTACACCTTC	CASSESRGFYGYTF
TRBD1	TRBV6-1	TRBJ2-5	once	TGTGCCAGCAGTGAAATGCGGGACAGGGGTGTGGAGACCCAGTACTTC	CASSEMRDRGVETQYF
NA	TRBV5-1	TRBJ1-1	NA	TGCGCCAGCAGACCGCCCTGGCAGAAGGCAGGGAACACTGAAGCTTTCTTT	CASRPPWQKAGNTEAFF
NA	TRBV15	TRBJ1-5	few	TGTGCCACCAGCAGAGACGGAGGGACCATGCCCCAGCATTTT	CATSRDGGTMPQHF